This entry lists 12 T cell receptor beta chains sequenced from one sample in a study of shared clonotypes between healthy human individuals. Produced via immunoSEQ multiplex PCR; TCRdb's table is partial and in-frame only. The data show some 300,000 clones, less than 85% seen once. The specimen was memory CD4+ T cells sorted from blood. The subset was: CD45RA-negative fraction. These TCRs come from a man aged 30 to 39 in good health.

This clone was counted a few times. The chain uses TRBV5-1 and TRBJ2-1, with TRBD1 identical over 7 bases. The germline V gene has CDR1 SGHRS and CDR2 YFSETQ. J was trimmed by 4 bases and V by 4 bases; bases with no gene match: 5. The CDR3 runs 14 residues. The CDR3 DNA reads TGCGCCAGCAGCCCCGGGACAGAGTACAATGAGCAGTTCTTC. The encoded protein is CASSPGTEYNEQFF.

V gene TRBV7-9 combines with J gene TRBJ1-5; possible D gene TRBD1, 6 bases. Germline CDR1 is SEHNR and CDR2 is FQNEAQ (reference sequence). The CDR3 sequence is 13 residues long. V lost 5 bases to trimming and J lost 6 bases, with 11 bases between them. Here the CDR3 reads CASSNRETQPQHF. The CDR3 bases are TGTGCCAGCAGCAACAGGGAAACTCAGCCCCAGCATTTT.

The rearrangement links TRBV5-4 to TRBJ2-3, with a weak D call TRBD2 (6 bases). The length of the CDR3 is 16 residues. V was trimmed by 3 bases and J by 0 bases, leaving 14 bases between them. Germline V gene lookup returns CDR1 SGHNT and CDR2 YYREEE (reference sequence). CDR3 nucleotide sequence: TGTGCCAGCAGCTCCGGGGGAGTGCGGAGCACAGATACGCAGTATTTT. This encodes CASSSGGVRSTDTQYF.

The gene calls are TRBV5-5 and TRBJ2-7; TRBD2 aligns across 13 bases. The germline V gene encodes CDR1 SGHKS and CDR2 YYEKEE (reference sequence). The CDR3 has 15 amino acids. The trim removed 4 bases at V and 3 bases at J, leaving 4 bases unmatched. The CDR3 sequence is CASSPLAGGGYEQYF. The CDR3 nucleotides read TGTGCCAGCAGCCCACTAGCGGGGGGGGGCTACGAGCAGTACTTC.

The chain recombines TRBV19 with TRBJ2-5; 8 nucleotides line up with TRBD1. With 5 bases clipped from V and 3 bases from J, the junction kept 8 bases outside the gene matches. The CDR3 length is 15 residues. Germline lookup yields CDR1 LNHDA and CDR2 SQIVND (reference sequence). The chain's CDR3 is CASSLTGTGEETQYF. The CDR3 region has the DNA TGTGCCAGTAGTTTAACCGGGACAGGAGAAGAGACCCAGTACTTC. The full variable domain, with the rest looked up from reference TRBV19 and TRBJ2-5, is DGGITQSPKYLFRKEGQNVTLSCEQNLNHDAMYWYRQDPGQGLRLIYYSQIVNDFQKGDIAEGYSVSREKKESFPLTVTSAQKNPTAFYLCASSLTGTGEETQYFGPGTRLLVL.

This clone has only one observation. The chain employs TRBV5-8 and TRBJ1-2; tentatively, D is TRBD1 (5 bases). The CDR3 loop spans 16 amino acids. V gave up 3 bases and J gave up 5 bases, with 20 bases separating them. The germline V gene has CDR1 SGHTS and CDR2 YDEGEE. In DNA, the CDR3 is TGTGCCAGCAGCTCGAAACACAGGCCCAACTATTATGGCTACACCTTC. Protein sequence: CASSSKHRPNYYGYTF.

This rearrangement joins TRBV4-3 to TRBJ1-4; no clear D. Germline loops: CDR1 LGHNA, CDR2 YSLEER. The CDR3 length is 15 residues. Trimming left V 1 base short and J 7 bases short, with 13 bases between. CDR3 residues: CASSQAVAKPEKLFF. The CDR3 coding sequence is TGCGCCAGCAGCCAAGCGGTTGCAAAGCCTGAAAAACTGTTTTTT.

This sequence joins TRBV7-6 and TRBJ2-1; D gene uncertain. V was cut by 2 bases and J by 0 bases, with 11 bases left in between. Germline V gene lookup returns CDR1 SGHVS and CDR2 FNYEAQ. The CDR3 loop spans 16 amino acids. DNA of the CDR3: TGTGCCAGCAGCTTACAGCCGGAACTCTCCTACAATGAGCAGTTCTTC. It yields the protein CASSLQPELSYNEQFF.

Concerning this clone: This specimen includes other DNA sequences encoding the same CDR3. V usage is TRBV5-1 and J usage is TRBJ2-5, with D possibly being TRBD2 (6 bases). Germline V gives CDR1 SGHRS, CDR2 YFSETQ. V lost 4 bases, J lost 3 bases, and 13 bases lay in between. The CDR3 is 14 residues long. The CDR3 loop reads CASSRSGGEETQYF. The CDR3 DNA sequence: TGCGCCAGCAGCCGCTCCGGGGGAGAAGAGACCCAGTACTTC. Full variable domain (outside the CDR3, taken from reference TRBV5-1 and TRBJ2-5): KAGVTQTPRYLIKTRGQQVTLSCSPISGHRSVSWYQQTPGQGLQFLFEYFSETQRNKGNFPGRFSGRQFSNSRSEMNVSTLELGDSALYLCASSRSGGEETQYFGPGTRLLVL.

The genes are TRBV5-1 and TRBJ2-5; D possibly uses TRBD1 or TRBD2 (5 bases each). The CDR3 has 15 amino acids. Germline values: CDR1 SGHRS, CDR2 YFSETQ. The germline V and J ends were trimmed by 1 base and 5 bases, with 15 bases remaining between them. The CDR3 DNA reads as TGCGCCAGCAGCTTGATACCGGGGCCCACGGAGACCCAGTACTTC. Its protein is CASSLIPGPTETQYF.

The V and J genes are TRBV18 and TRBJ2-7; D gene unclear. CDR3 size: 14 residues. Germline V gene sequence: CDR1 KGHSH, CDR2 LQKENI. V was clipped by 1 base and J by 0 bases, with 7 bases between them. The CDR3: CASSPQGSSYEQYF. For the CDR3, the DNA is TGTGCCAGCTCACCACAGGGAAGCTCCTACGAGCAGTACTTC.

The rearrangement joins TRBV12-5 to TRBJ2-7; possibly TRBD2 for D (6 bases). In germline, CDR1 is LGHNT, CDR2 FRNRAP. The CDR3 has 12 amino acids. V was pared by 7 bases and J by 3 bases, with 10 bases between. The CDR3 here is CASASGGYEQYF. CDR3 nucleotides: TGTGCTAGTGCTTCCGGGGGCTACGAGCAGTACTTC.